This T cell receptor beta chain appears in the sequencing data of a study of blood T cell repertoires in COVID-19. Participant reports of clinical history set cohort assignment. Profiling relied on immunoSEQ multiplex PCR, and the TCRdb table lists in-frame clones only, not all of them. The sample lists a few hundred thousand clones; 70% to 90% were seen once. Sequencing used PBMCs or T cells enriched from blood (not recorded which). The receptor was isolated from a woman in her 30s who had recovered from COVID-19.

DNA of the CDR3: TGTGCCATCAGTGAGCATGGGGGGAAGAACACTGAAGCTTTCTTT. As protein: CAISEHGGKNTEAFF. The rearrangement joins TRBV10-3 to TRBJ1-1; D is possibly TRBD1 (5 bases). CDR1 is ENHRY, CDR2 SYGVKD, per germline. CDR3 length equals 15 residues. V was pared by 2 bases and J by 1 base, with 11 bases between.